This T cell receptor beta chain is from a study of blood T cell repertoires in COVID-19. Study-wide background: PBMCs, B-cell-depleted T cells, or T cells provided the cDNA or gDNA that made up the material.

As handled by the study authors: Reference gene primer amplification in the assay estimated nucleated cell counts. Some clones are missing from TCRdb's copy, which holds only in-frame ones; the method was immunoSEQ multiplex PCR. V and J calls and clone size follow that table, whereas D and trimming were derived from the DNA. The sample contains hundreds of thousands of clones, roughly 90% of which appear only once. Participant age was roughly 18 to 100 years, and participants resided in about two dozen US areas. Assignment of participants to cohorts was predicated upon participant-reported clinical history. The sample was PBMCs or T cells enriched from blood (not recorded which). This receptor was identified in a woman in her 30s with acute COVID-19.

The CDR3 protein is CASGLGRVLAGVEQFF. CDR3 nucleotide sequence: TGTGCTAGTGGTTTGGGCCGGGTGCTAGCGGGAGTGGAGCAGTTCTTC. V gene TRBV12-5 combines with J gene TRBJ2-1; 10 bases are a match to TRBD2. CDR1 LGHNT and CDR2 FRNRAP come from the germline V gene. V trimming: 1 base; J trimming: 10 bases; junction bases outside the gene matches: 10. This CDR3 spans 16 amino acids.